The T cell receptor (beta chain) under discussion was sequenced for a study of cytotoxic CD8 clonotypes in ibrutinib-treated CLL. Overall study findings and caveats: Ibrutinib response saw clonality rise, and progression saw it return toward baseline.

Frozen-stored PBMCs produced 1.5 to 2.5 micrograms of genomic DNA for TCR beta libraries. As to this clone: Antigen: not known.

TCRdb keeps only in-frame clones here, not all; method: immunoSEQ multiplex PCR. The sample contains roughly 200,000 clones, approximately 68% of which appear only once. The CDR3 is 15 residues long. Germline V CDR1 and CDR2: GTSNPN, SVGIG (reference sequence). Trimming took 0 bases from V and 1 from J; bases not matched to a gene: 6. This receptor was obtained from a human donor with chronic lymphocytic leukemia. The gene calls are TRBV30 and TRBJ2-7, with 7 bases that match TRBD1. The sequencing here drew on PBMCs, taken after 24 months of ibrutinib treatment. DNA for the CDR3: TGTGCCTGGAGTGTAATAGGGGGCGCTTCCTACGAGCAGTACTTC. It translates to CAWSVIGGASYEQYF. The full variable domain, rest sourced from reference TRBV30 and TRBJ2-7, is SQTIHQWPATLVQPVGSPLSLECTVEGTSNPNLYWYRQAAGRGLQLLFYSVGIGQISSEVPQNLSASRPQDRQFILSSKKLLLSDSGFYLCAWSVIGGASYEQYFGPGTRLTVT.